The next 25 T cell receptor beta chains were all read from a single sample in a study of T cell responses to AZD1222 COVID-19 vaccine. Produced via immunoSEQ multiplex PCR; TCRdb's table is partial and in-frame only. The sample records over 100,000 clones, roughly nine tenths being singletons. The sequenced sample was peripheral blood, obtained on day 0 of AZD1222 vaccination. These receptors were collected from an adult in good health.

V is TRBV28 and J is TRBJ1-6, with D possibly TRBD1 on 5 matching bases. Germline assignment: CDR1 MDHEN and CDR2 SYDVKM. The CDR3 contains 13 residues. Trimming took off 8 bases at V and 10 bases at J, with 15 bases between the two ends. Here the CDR3 reads CASGGGGVSPLHF. The CDR3 DNA sequence: TGTGCCAGCGGGGGAGGAGGAGTCTCACCCCTCCACTTT.

This rearrangement joins TRBV5-1 to TRBJ1-2; D is unclear. Trimming removed 1 base at V and 5 bases at J, with 21 bases between. The CDR3 is 17 residues long. Germline-derived CDR1 and CDR2 are SGHRS and YFSETQ. CDR3 residues: CASSLRGAGYERYGYTF. The CDR3 bases are TGCGCCAGCAGCTTGCGAGGTGCGGGGTATGAGAGATATGGCTACACCTTC.

V usage is TRBV9 and J usage is TRBJ2-4; D gene ambiguous. This CDR3 has 15 residues. The V end was cut by 4 bases, the J end by 4 bases, with 15 bases between. The germline V gene has CDR1 SGDLS and CDR2 YYNGEE. CDR3 nucleotides: TGTGCCAGCAGCCCCTTTGGGGAAGTAAAAAACATTCAGTACTTC. Translated: CASSPFGEVKNIQYF.

The V call is TRBV27, the J call TRBJ2-7; TRBD1 might be the D (6 bases). CDR1 and CDR2 from the germline V gene are MNHEY and SMNVEV (reference sequence). The CDR3 has 14 amino acids. The V end was cut by 2 bases, the J end by 3 bases, with 11 bases between. CDR3: CASSLGGGVYEQYF. CDR3 coding DNA: TGTGCCAGCAGTTTAGGTGGGGGCGTCTACGAGCAGTACTTC.

CDR3 residues: CASSPGRGTTTDTQYF. CDR3 nucleotide sequence: TGTGCCAGCAGCCCTGGGCGAGGTACAACCACAGATACGCAGTATTTT. The rearrangement uses TRBV7-3 and TRBJ2-3, with D hard to call. The CDR3 runs to 16 residues. Germline V gene data show CDR1 as SGHTA and CDR2 as FQGTGA. V was trimmed by 5 bases and J by 2 bases, leaving 17 bases between them.

The rearrangement uses TRBV28 and TRBJ1-5, with D maybe TRBD1 (6 bases). The CDR3 is 15 residues long. Germline V gene lookup returns CDR1 MDHEN and CDR2 SYDVKM. The V gene lost 6 bases and the J gene lost 9 bases, with 21 bases spanning the gap. This chain's CDR3 is CASREGDRGQGPQHF. The CDR3 nucleotides read TGTGCCAGCAGAGAGGGGGATAGGGGCCAAGGGCCCCAGCATTTT.

The rearrangement uses TRBV3-1 (or the pseudogene TRBV3-2) and TRBJ2-7, with 9 bases matching TRBD1. CDR1 and CDR2 (germline): LGHDT, YNNKEL (reference sequence). V was pared by 5 bases and J by 6 bases, with 8 bases of the junction left unmatched. This CDR3 is 14 amino acids long. The CDR3 DNA follows: TGTGCCAGCAGCACCCGGACAGGGGAAACCGAGCAGTACTTC. The encoded protein is CASSTRTGETEQYF.

V and J are TRBV7-2 and TRBJ1-1; the D gene is possibly TRBD1 (5 bases). Germline CDR1 SGHTA, CDR2 FQGNSA. Trimming cost V 5 bases and J 0 bases, with 10 bases left between them. There are 14 residues in the CDR3. CDR3 coding DNA: TGTGCCAGCAGCGTGACAGCGATGAACACTGAAGCTTTCTTT. Translating it yields CASSVTAMNTEAFF.

V gene TRBV10-3 combines with J gene TRBJ2-5; the D gene is possibly TRBD2 (5 bases). Germline values: CDR1 ENHRY, CDR2 SYGVKD. V was trimmed by 5 bases and J by 1 base, leaving 8 bases between them. The CDR3 spans 13 residues. The CDR3 sequence: CAISSRGQETQYF. Written as DNA, the CDR3 is TGTGCCATCAGTTCTCGGGGCCAAGAGACCCAGTACTTC.

This clone turned up a few times. V usage is TRBV28 and J usage is TRBJ1-2; the D gene is possibly TRBD1 (5 bases). The V gene lost 0 bases and the J gene lost 7 bases, with 15 bases spanning the gap. Germline CDR1 reads MDHEN; CDR2 reads SYDVKM. The CDR3 contains 15 residues. CDR3 DNA: TGTGCCAGCAGTTTATGGGACGCGGGACGAGGTGGCTACACCTTC. This encodes CASSLWDAGRGGYTF.

V and J are TRBV7-9 and TRBJ1-5, with no clear D. From germline, CDR1 is SEHNR and CDR2 FQNEAQ (reference sequence). V was clipped by 5 bases and J by 2 bases, with 16 bases between them. The CDR3 contains 16 residues. The CDR3 DNA reads as TGTGCCAGCAGCCAATATGAGGGCGTCGGCAATCAGCCCCAGCATTTT. This gives the protein CASSQYEGVGNQPQHF.

The chain links TRBV9 to TRBJ1-1; 7 bases are a match to TRBD1. The V and J ends lost 4 bases and 0 bases, in that order; junction bases with no gene match: 3. This CDR3 spans 14 amino acids. Germline values: CDR1 SGDLS, CDR2 YYNGEE. CDR3 bases: TGTGCCAGCAGCAGACAGGGAGTGAACACTGAAGCTTTCTTT. Its translation is CASSRQGVNTEAFF.

The chain uses TRBV29-1 and TRBJ1-2, with 8 positions matching TRBD1. The CDR3 has 14 residues. V shed 4 bases, J shed 2 bases, and the junction held 6 bases outside the gene matches. CDR1 is SQVTM and CDR2 is ANQGSEA in the germline V gene. The CDR3 sequence is CSVGYRGGNYGYTF. The CDR3 DNA follows: TGCAGCGTTGGGTACAGGGGGGGGAACTATGGCTACACCTTC.

The rearrangement joins TRBV6-1 to TRBJ2-1; TRBD1 matches at 7 bases. The germline CDR1 and CDR2 sequences are MNHNS and SASEGT. This CDR3 contains 17 residues. The junction had 11 bases not matched to a gene; V was cut back by 2 bases and J by 4 bases. The CDR3 DNA reads TGTGCCAGCAGTGAAAGAATGCGACAGGGCGTTTACAATGAGCAGTTCTTC. This sequence encodes CASSERMRQGVYNEQFF.

V gene TRBV6-5 combines with J gene TRBJ2-7; no clear D. The CDR3 has 13 residues. CDR1 and CDR2 from the germline V gene are MNHEY and SVGAGI. V was clipped by 0 bases and J by 5 bases, with 8 bases between them. In DNA, the CDR3 is TGTGCCAGCAGTTACTCGAGAATCAACGAGCAGTACTTC. As protein: CASSYSRINEQYF.

The V and J genes are TRBV6-4 and TRBJ1-1; TRBD1 matches at 8 bases. The germline V gene has CDR1 MRHNA and CDR2 SNTAGT. The CDR3 totals 14 residues. Germline trimming cut 6 bases from V and 4 bases from J; bases unmatched to any gene: 7. The CDR3 spells CASRDTDRGTEAFF. CDR3 nucleotide sequence: TGTGCCAGCAGGGACACTGACAGGGGCACTGAAGCTTTCTTT.

This clone was detected only a few times. V usage is TRBV7-3 and J usage is TRBJ2-3, with D maybe TRBD2 (6 bases). V was clipped by 5 bases and J by 3 bases, with 15 bases between them. Germline lookup yields CDR1 SGHTA and CDR2 FQGTGA. The length of the CDR3 is 15 residues. CDR3 coding DNA: TGTGCCAGCAGCCGGGAGCGACTAGGAACAGATACGCAGTATTTT. Translating it yields CASSRERLGTDTQYF.

This chain uses TRBV2 with TRBJ1-1, with D unclear. Trimming took off 1 base at V and 5 bases at J, with 5 bases between the two ends. The CDR3 is 12 residues long. Germline CDR1 and CDR2: SNHLY and FYNNEI. The CDR3 spells CASSEDWTEAFF. CDR3 nucleotide sequence: TGTGCCAGCAGTGAAGATTGGACTGAAGCTTTCTTT.

This clone is a singleton in its sample. V gene TRBV27 combines with J gene TRBJ2-7, with 13 bases lining up with TRBD2. This CDR3 is 15 amino acids long. Looked up from germline, CDR1 is MNHEY and CDR2 is SMNVEV (reference sequence). V lost 5 bases and J lost 5; bases outside the gene matches: 6. CDR3 loop: CASSPGLAGVNEQYF. In DNA form, the CDR3 reads TGTGCCAGCAGTCCAGGACTAGCGGGAGTAAACGAGCAGTACTTC.

This chain connects TRBV10-1 to TRBJ2-7; 8 positions agree with TRBD1. The CDR3 runs to 15 residues. V gave up 5 bases and J gave up 0 bases; unmatched junction bases: 6. Germline CDR1 WNHNN, CDR2 SYGVQD (reference sequence). The CDR3 nucleotides are TGCGCCAGCAGTCTCGGACAGGGCCTCTCCTACGAGCAGTACTTC. Encoded protein: CASSLGQGLSYEQYF.

V and J are TRBV29-1 and TRBJ2-7, with 7 nucleotides matching TRBD1. J was trimmed by 3 bases and V by 4 bases; bases with no gene match: 9. The germline gives CDR1 SQVTM, CDR2 ANQGSEA. CDR3 length equals 14 residues. The CDR3 sequence is CSVVRGGQNYEQYF. CDR3 bases: TGCAGCGTTGTTCGTGGGGGACAGAACTACGAGCAGTACTTC.

The chain is built from TRBV29-1 and TRBJ2-7; 10 bases are shared with TRBD1. V lost 4 bases to trimming and J lost 0 bases; unmatched junction nucleotides: 3. In germline, CDR1 is SQVTM, CDR2 ANQGSEA. The CDR3 extends over 14 amino acids. For the CDR3, the DNA is TGCAGCGTTGCGACAGGGGGCAGCTCCTACGAGCAGTACTTC. This gives the protein CSVATGGSSYEQYF.

The chain has TRBV6-5 and TRBJ1-1, with 7 bases lining up with TRBD1. This CDR3 contains 14 residues. The trim removed 7 bases at V and 4 bases at J, leaving 9 bases unmatched. CDR1 and CDR2 from the germline V gene are MNHEY and SVGAGI. The CDR3 DNA sequence: TGTGCCAGCAAAGGGTTGAGGGGGCCCACTGAAGCTTTCTTT. Translating gives CASKGLRGPTEAFF.

This clone was counted a single time. The rearrangement joins TRBV30 to TRBJ2-7; TRBD2 aligns across 8 bases. V lost 6 bases and J lost 2; bases outside the gene matches: 9. This CDR3 comprises 14 residues. Germline V gene sequence: CDR1 GTSNPN, CDR2 SVGIG (reference sequence). The CDR3 spells CACPGVAGTYEQYF. The CDR3 DNA follows: TGTGCCTGCCCAGGAGTAGCGGGGACCTACGAGCAGTACTTC.

V gene TRBV7-9 combines with J gene TRBJ2-3; D uncertain. The germline V gene has CDR1 SEHNR and CDR2 FQNEAQ (reference sequence). Trimming cost V 3 bases and J 4 bases, with 8 bases left between them. The CDR3 sequence is 13 residues long. CDR3 region: CASSLEFSDTQYF. Written as DNA, the CDR3 is TGTGCCAGCAGCTTGGAGTTCTCAGATACGCAGTATTTT.